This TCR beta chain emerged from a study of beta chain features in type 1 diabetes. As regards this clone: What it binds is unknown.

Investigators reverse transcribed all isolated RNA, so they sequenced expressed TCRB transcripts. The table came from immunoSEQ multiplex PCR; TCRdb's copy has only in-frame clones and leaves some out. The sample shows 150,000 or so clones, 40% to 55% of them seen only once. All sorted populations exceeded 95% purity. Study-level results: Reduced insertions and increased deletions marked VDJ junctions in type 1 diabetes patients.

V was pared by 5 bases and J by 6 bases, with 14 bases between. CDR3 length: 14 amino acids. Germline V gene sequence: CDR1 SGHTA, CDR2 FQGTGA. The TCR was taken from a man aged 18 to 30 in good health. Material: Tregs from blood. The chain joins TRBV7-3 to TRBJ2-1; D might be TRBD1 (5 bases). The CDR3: CASSPRGAPNEQFF. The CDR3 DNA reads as TGTGCCAGCAGCCCTCGTGGGGCACCCAATGAGCAGTTCTTC.